These 11 T cell receptor beta chains share one sample of origin, sequenced in a study of blood T cell repertoires in COVID-19. Libraries were prepared by immunoSEQ multiplex PCR; TCRdb keeps only in-frame clonotypes and omits some of them. In the table there are 200,000 to 300,000 clones, 86% of which are singletons. Material for sequencing was peripheral blood. These receptors originate from a woman in her fifties or sixties who had recovered from COVID-19.

The V and J genes are TRBV7-8 and TRBJ2-1; 12 nucleotides agree with TRBD2. The CDR3 covers 17 residues. The trim removed 5 bases at V and 6 bases at J, leaving 11 bases unmatched. The germline V gene encodes CDR1 SGHVS and CDR2 FQNEAQ. The CDR3 protein is CASSQLAGGPGSNEQFF. Written as DNA, the CDR3 is TGTGCCAGCAGCCAGCTAGCGGGGGGGCCCGGGAGCAATGAGCAGTTCTTC.

This clone was seen a single time. The chain is built from TRBV6-1 and TRBJ2-7; 9 bases fit TRBD1. Germline V lookup: CDR1 MNHNS, CDR2 SASEGT. V lost 2 bases, J lost 6 bases, and 5 bases stayed unmatched. The CDR3 contains 14 residues. The CDR3 here is CASSENRGRAEQYF. For the CDR3, the DNA is TGTGCCAGCAGTGAAAACAGGGGGCGTGCCGAGCAGTACTTC.

The chain is built from TRBV11-2 and TRBJ2-3; the match to TRBD2 covers 10 bases. CDR3 length equals 16 residues. V lost 2 bases, J lost 0 bases, and 2 bases stayed unmatched. Per the germline V gene, CDR1 is SGHAT and CDR2 is FQNNGV. This CDR3 reads CASSLLTSGSTDTQYF. DNA of the CDR3: TGTGCCAGCAGCTTACTGACTAGCGGGAGCACAGATACGCAGTATTTT.

This rearrangement joins TRBV6-1 to TRBJ2-7; 11 nucleotides match TRBD1. The CDR3 has 15 residues. Per the germline V gene, CDR1 is MNHNS and CDR2 is SASEGT. The trim removed 3 bases at V and 4 bases at J, leaving 5 bases unmatched. CDR3 nucleotide sequence: TGTGCCAGCAGTGATCCGGACAGGGGGCTTTACGAGCAGTACTTC. Translating it yields CASSDPDRGLYEQYF.

J is TRBJ2-7 and V is TRBV5-1, with D possibly being TRBD2 (5 bases). CDR3 size: 14 residues. Germline CDR1 is SGHRS and CDR2 is YFSETQ. Trimming took off 4 bases at V and 8 bases at J, with 19 bases between the two ends. This CDR3 is CASSPGLASAQQYF. CDR3 nucleotide sequence: TGCGCCAGCAGCCCCGGGTTAGCGTCCGCACAGCAGTACTTC.

This chain uses TRBV28 with TRBJ2-1, with D possibly matching TRBD2 (5 bases). The CDR3 loop spans 11 amino acids. Germline values: CDR1 MDHEN, CDR2 SYDVKM. V gave up 3 bases and J gave up 15 bases, with 12 bases separating them. The DNA for the CDR3 is TGTGCCAGCAGTTTGGCAGGAGGTACGTTCTTC. Amino acids: CASSLAGGTFF.

The V gene is TRBV5-1, the J gene TRBJ1-6; the match to TRBD1 covers 10 bases. The CDR3 runs to 15 residues. V shed 4 bases and J 9 bases; nucleotides not matched to a gene: 7. CDR1 SGHRS and CDR2 YFSETQ come from the germline V gene. Written as DNA, the CDR3 is TGCGCCAGCAGCAACCGGGACAGGGGTTTTTCACCCCTCCACTTT. The encoded protein is CASSNRDRGFSPLHF.

V gene TRBV11-1 combines with J gene TRBJ2-2; 9 nucleotides agree with TRBD1. Germline trimming cut 5 bases from V and 5 bases from J; bases unmatched to any gene: 9. CDR3 length equals 16 residues. Per germline, CDR1 SGHAT and CDR2 FQDESV (reference sequence). The CDR3 region has the DNA TGTGCCAGCAGCCAAAGATTCGACAGGGGGACCGGGGAGCTGTTTTTT. Amino acid sequence: CASSQRFDRGTGELFF. Supplemented by reference TRBV11-1 and TRBJ2-2, the full variable domain reads EAEVAQSPRYKITEKSQAVAFWCDPISGHATLYWYRQILGQGPELLVQFQDESVVDDSQLPKDRFSAERLKGVDSTLKIQPAELGDSAMYLCASSQRFDRGTGELFFGEGSRLTVL.

The gene calls are TRBV19 and TRBJ1-6; 8 bases are a match to TRBD1. The CDR3 has 15 amino acids. Unmatched junction bases numbered 7, after V lost 6 bases and J lost 6 bases. Per the germline V gene, CDR1 is LNHDA and CDR2 is SQIVND (reference sequence). Written as DNA, the CDR3 is TGTGCCAGTAGCCCAAGACAGGGGACTAATTCACCCCTCCACTTT. Protein product: CASSPRQGTNSPLHF.

CDR3 residues: CASSLARVVTEAFF. DNA for the CDR3: TGTGCCAGCAGCTTGGCCAGGGTTGTCACTGAAGCTTTCTTT. The rearrangement joins TRBV7-9 to TRBJ1-1; D perhaps matches TRBD1 (5 bases). The germline V gene encodes CDR1 SEHNR and CDR2 FQNEAQ (reference sequence). The CDR3 is 14 residues long. V was clipped by 3 bases and J by 4 bases, with 12 bases between them.

The genes are TRBV3-1 (or the pseudogene TRBV3-2) and TRBJ2-7; the D gene is possibly TRBD2 (6 bases). V was trimmed by 1 base and J by 7 bases, leaving 11 bases between them. Germline V gene sequence: CDR1 LGHDT, CDR2 YNNKEL (reference sequence). CDR3 length equals 13 residues. The CDR3 loop is CASSQGRVSEQYF. For the CDR3, the DNA is TGTGCCAGCAGCCAAGGGAGGGTTTCTGAGCAGTACTTC.